The clone carrying this TCR beta chain is judged medium-sized. Its target is unknown. The data derive from a study of CD8 T cells in ankylosing spondylitis. Findings of the study overall: The study identified a TCR beta motif of roughly eight highly homologous variants that appeared characteristic of ankylosing spondylitis blood. Reports say disease-linked clones showed up significantly more in matched ankylosing spondylitis synovial fluid. The disease-linked clones had a CD8+ phenotype and low blood frequencies.

For TCR beta, libraries came from quantitative 5'-RACE with molecular barcodes. TCRdb reprocessed the 5' RACE reads with MiXCR, giving one entry per CDR3 protein. The sample shows under 9,000 distinct CDR3 sequences, under 8.5% of them seen only once. V was clipped by 3 bases and J by 4 bases; unmatched bases: 4. The CDR3 is made up of 15 amino acids. The germline V gene encodes CDR1 SGDLS and CDR2 YYNGEE. Source material: blood, either unsorted or a sorted T cell fraction (not recorded which). The chain employs TRBV9 and TRBJ2-2, with TRBD1 matching 9 bases. The clonotype comes from a male donor with ankylosing spondylitis or in good health (not recorded which). Written as DNA, the CDR3 is TGTGCCAGCAGCGGGGGACAGGGATTCACCGGGGAGCTGTTTTTT. This translates into CASSGGQGFTGELFF.